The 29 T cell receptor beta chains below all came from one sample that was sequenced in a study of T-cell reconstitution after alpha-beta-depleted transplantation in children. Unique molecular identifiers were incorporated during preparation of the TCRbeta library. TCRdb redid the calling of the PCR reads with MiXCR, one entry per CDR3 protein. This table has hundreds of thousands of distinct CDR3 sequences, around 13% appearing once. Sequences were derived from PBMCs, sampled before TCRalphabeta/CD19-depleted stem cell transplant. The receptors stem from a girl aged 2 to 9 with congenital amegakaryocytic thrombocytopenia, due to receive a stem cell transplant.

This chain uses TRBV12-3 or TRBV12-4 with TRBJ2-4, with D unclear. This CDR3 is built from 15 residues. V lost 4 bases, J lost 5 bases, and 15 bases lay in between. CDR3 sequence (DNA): TGTGCCAGCAGTTCCTCAGTCTACAATGAAAACATTCAGTACTTC. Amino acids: CASSSSVYNENIQYF.

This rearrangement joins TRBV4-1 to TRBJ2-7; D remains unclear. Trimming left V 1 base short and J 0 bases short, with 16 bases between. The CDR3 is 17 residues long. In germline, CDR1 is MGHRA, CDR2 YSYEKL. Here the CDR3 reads CASSQVDAASSSYEQYF. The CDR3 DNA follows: TGCGCCAGCAGCCAAGTAGATGCAGCCTCGAGCTCCTACGAGCAGTACTTC.

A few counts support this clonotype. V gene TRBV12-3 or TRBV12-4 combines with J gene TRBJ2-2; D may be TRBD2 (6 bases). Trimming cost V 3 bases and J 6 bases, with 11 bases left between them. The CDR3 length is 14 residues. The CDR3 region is CASSFRGGAGELFF. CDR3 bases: TGTGCCAGCAGTTTTAGGGGAGGAGCCGGGGAGCTGTTTTTT.

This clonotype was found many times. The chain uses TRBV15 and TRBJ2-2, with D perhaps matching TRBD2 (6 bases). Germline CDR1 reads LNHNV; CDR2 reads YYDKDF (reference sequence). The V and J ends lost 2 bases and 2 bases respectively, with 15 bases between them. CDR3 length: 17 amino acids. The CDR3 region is CATSRLMGLGNTGELFF. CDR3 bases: TGTGCCACCAGCAGATTGATGGGACTGGGTAACACCGGGGAGCTGTTTTTT. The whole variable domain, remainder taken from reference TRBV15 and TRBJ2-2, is DAMVIQNPRYQVTQFGKPVTLSCSQTLNHNVMYWYQQKSSQAPKLLFHYYDKDFNNEADTPDNFQSRRPNTSFCFLDIRSPGLGDTAMYLCATSRLMGLGNTGELFFGEGSRLTVL.

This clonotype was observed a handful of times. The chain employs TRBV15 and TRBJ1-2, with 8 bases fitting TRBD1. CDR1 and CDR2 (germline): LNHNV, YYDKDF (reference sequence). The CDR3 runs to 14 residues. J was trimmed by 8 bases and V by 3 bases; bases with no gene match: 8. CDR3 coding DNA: TGTGCCACCAGCAGGAGTAGACAGGGGAAGGGCTACACCTTC. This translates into CATSRSRQGKGYTF.

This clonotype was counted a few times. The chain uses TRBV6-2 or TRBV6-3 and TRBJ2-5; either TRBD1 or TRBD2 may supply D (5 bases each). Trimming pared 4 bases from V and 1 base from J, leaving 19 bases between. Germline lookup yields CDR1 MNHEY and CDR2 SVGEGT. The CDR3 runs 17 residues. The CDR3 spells CASSSERTGLFQETQYF. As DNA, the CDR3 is TGTGCCAGCAGTTCCGAGCGAACGGGGCTATTCCAAGAGACCCAGTACTTC.

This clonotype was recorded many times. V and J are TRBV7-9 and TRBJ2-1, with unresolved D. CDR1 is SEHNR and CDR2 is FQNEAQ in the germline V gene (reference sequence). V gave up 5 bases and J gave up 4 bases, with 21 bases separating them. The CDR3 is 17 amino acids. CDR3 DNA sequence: TGTGCCAGCAGCCCATCCCCGATTGAGAGAACTTACAATGAGCAGTTCTTC. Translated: CASSPSPIERTYNEQFF.

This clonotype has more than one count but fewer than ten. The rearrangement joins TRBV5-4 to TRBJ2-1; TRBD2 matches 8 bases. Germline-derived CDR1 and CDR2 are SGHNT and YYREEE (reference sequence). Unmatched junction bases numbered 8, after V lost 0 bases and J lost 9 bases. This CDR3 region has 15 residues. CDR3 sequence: CASSLDGRAGGEQFF. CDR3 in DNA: TGTGCCAGCAGCTTGGACGGGAGGGCCGGTGGTGAGCAGTTCTTC.

Here the CDR3 reads CASSFSGQRAWGYTF. The CDR3 DNA reads TGTGCCAGCAGTTTCAGCGGACAGCGGGCCTGGGGCTACACCTTC. The chain carries TRBV12-3 or TRBV12-4 and TRBJ1-2, with D perhaps TRBD1 (6 bases). The CDR3 has 15 residues. The V gene lost 3 bases and the J gene lost 8 bases, with 19 bases spanning the gap.

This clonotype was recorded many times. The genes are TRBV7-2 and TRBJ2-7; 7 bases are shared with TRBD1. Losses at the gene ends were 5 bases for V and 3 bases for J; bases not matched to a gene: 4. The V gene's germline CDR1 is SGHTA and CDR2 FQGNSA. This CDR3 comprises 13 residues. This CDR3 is CASSKTGFYEQYF. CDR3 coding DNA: TGTGCCAGCAGCAAGACAGGGTTCTACGAGCAGTACTTC.

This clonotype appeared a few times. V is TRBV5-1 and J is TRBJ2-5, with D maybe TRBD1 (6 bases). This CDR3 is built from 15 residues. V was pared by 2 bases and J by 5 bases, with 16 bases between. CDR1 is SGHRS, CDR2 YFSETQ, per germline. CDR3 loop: CASSLTGTPGETQYF. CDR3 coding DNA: TGCGCCAGCAGCTTAACCGGGACACCCGGCGAGACCCAGTACTTC.

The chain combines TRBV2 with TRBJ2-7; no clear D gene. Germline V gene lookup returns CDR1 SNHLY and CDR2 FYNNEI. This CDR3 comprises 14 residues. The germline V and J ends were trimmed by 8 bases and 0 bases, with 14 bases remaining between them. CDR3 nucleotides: TGTGCCAGCGACGTAGGTTCGGTCTCCTACGAGCAGTACTTC. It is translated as CASDVGSVSYEQYF.

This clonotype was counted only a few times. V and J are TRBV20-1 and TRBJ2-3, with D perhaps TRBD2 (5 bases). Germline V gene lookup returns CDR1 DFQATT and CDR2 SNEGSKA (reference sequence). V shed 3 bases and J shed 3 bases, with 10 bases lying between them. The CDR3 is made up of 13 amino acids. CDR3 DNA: TGCAGTGCTAGGCTACTAGTAACAGATACGCAGTATTTT. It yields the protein CSARLLVTDTQYF.

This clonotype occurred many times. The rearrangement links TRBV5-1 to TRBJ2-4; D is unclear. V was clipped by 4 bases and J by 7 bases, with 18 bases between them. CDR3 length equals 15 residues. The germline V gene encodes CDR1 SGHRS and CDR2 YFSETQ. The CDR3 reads CASSPGQTRNNIQYF. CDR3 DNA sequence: TGCGCCAGCAGCCCCGGGCAGACACGCAATAACATTCAGTACTTC.

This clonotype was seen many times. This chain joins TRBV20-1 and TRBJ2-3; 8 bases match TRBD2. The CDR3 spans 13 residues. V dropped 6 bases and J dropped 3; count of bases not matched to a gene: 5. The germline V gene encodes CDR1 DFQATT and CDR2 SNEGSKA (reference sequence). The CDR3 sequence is CSAPGTRTDTQYF. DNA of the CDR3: TGCAGTGCCCCCGGGACTAGGACAGATACGCAGTATTTT.

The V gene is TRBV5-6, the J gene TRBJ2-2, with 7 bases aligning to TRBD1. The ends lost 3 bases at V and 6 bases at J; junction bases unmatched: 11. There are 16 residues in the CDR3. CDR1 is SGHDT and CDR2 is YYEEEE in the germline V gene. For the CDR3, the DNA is TGTGCCAGCAGCTGGGGGACAGCCCAATTCCCCGGGGAGCTGTTTTTT. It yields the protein CASSWGTAQFPGELFF.

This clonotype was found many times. DNA for the CDR3: TGCGCCAGCAGCCCGTACAGGGTCAATGAGCAGTTCTTC. Translation gives CASSPYRVNEQFF. V and J are TRBV5-1 and TRBJ2-1, with TRBD1 as a possible D gene (6 bases). Trimming left V 4 bases short and J 6 bases short, with 11 bases between. The CDR3 runs 13 residues. Germline loops: CDR1 SGHRS, CDR2 YFSETQ.

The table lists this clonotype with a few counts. Written as DNA, the CDR3 is TGCAGTGCTAGTATTTCATTAAGAGGAAATGAGCAGTTCTTC. The encoded protein is CSASISLRGNEQFF. V gene TRBV20-1 combines with J gene TRBJ2-1; D is unresolved. CDR1 is DFQATT and CDR2 is SNEGSKA in the germline V gene (reference sequence). The CDR3 spans 14 residues. Trimming removed 3 bases from V and 7 bases from J, with 16 bases in between.

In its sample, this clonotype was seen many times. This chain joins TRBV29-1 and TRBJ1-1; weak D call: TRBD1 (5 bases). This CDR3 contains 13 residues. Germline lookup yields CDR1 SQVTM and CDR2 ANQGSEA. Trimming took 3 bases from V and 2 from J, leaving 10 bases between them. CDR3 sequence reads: CSVDPRDNTEAFF. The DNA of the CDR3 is TGCAGCGTTGACCCCAGGGATAACACTGAAGCTTTCTTT.

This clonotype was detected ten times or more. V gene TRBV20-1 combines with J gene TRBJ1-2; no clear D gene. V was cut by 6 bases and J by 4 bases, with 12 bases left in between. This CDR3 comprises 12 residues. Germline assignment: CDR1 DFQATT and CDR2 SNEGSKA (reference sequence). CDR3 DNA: TGCAGTGCCTCTAAGGCGAGCTATGGCTACACCTTC. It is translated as CSASKASYGYTF.

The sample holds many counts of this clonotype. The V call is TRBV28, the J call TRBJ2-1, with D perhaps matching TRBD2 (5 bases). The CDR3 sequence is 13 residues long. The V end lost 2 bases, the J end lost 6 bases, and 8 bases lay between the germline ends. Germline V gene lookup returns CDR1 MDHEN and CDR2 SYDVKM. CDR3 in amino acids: CASSLRTFNEQFF. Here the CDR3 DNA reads TGTGCCAGCAGTTTAAGGACTTTCAATGAGCAGTTCTTC.

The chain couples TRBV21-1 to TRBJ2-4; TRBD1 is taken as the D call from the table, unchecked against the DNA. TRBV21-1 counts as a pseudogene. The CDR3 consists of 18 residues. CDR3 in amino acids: CASSKALLGVDSKNIQYF. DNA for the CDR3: TGTGCCAGCAGCAAAGCGCTTTTGGGGGTGGATTCCAAAAACATTCAGTACTTC.

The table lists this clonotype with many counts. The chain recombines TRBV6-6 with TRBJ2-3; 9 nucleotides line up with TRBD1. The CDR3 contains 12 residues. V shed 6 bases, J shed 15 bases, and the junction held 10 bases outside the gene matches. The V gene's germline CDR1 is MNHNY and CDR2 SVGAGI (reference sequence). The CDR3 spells CASSYGQGSPYF. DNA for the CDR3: TGTGCCAGCAGCTACGGACAGGGGAGCCCTTATTTT.

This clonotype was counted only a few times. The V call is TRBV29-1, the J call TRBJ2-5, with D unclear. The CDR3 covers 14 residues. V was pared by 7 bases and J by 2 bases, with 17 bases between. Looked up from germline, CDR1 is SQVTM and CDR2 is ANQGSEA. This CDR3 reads CSDIDGITQETQYF. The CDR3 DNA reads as TGCAGCGATATAGATGGGATCACACAAGAGACCCAGTACTTC.

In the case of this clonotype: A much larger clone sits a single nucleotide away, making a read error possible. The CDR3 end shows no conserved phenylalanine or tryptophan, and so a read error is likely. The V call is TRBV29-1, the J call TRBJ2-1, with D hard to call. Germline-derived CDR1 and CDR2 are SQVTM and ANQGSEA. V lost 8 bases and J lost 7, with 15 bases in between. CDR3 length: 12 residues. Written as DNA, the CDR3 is TGCAGCTCCTTAGGCCCAAGAAATGAGCAGTTCATC. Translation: CSSLGPRNEQFI.

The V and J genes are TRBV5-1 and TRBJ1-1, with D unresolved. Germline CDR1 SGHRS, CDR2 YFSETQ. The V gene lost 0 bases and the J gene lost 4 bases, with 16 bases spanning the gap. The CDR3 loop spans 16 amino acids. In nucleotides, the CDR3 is TGCGCCAGCAGCTTGGTGGTGGGCCGAGGAGGCACTGAAGCTTTCTTT. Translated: CASSLVVGRGGTEAFF.

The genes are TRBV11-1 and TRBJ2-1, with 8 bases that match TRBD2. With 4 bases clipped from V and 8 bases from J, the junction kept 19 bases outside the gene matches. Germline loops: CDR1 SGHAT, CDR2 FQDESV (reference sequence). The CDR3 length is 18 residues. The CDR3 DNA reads TGTGCCAGCAGCTCCCAGGGTGGGACTAGTAAGGATTTGCATGAGCAGTTCTTC. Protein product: CASSSQGGTSKDLHEQFF.

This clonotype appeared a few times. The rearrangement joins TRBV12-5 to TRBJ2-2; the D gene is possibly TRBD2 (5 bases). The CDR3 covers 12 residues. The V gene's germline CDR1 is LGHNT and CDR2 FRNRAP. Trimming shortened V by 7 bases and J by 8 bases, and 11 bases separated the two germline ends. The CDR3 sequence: CASARDAGELFF. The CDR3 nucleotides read TGTGCTAGTGCTCGGGATGCAGGGGAGCTGTTTTTT.

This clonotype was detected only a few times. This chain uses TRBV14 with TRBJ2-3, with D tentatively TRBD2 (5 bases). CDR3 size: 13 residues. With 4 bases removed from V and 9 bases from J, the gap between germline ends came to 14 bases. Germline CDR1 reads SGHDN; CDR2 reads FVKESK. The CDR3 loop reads CASSPAGVQTQYF. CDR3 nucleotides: TGTGCCAGCAGCCCGGCGGGCGTACAAACGCAGTATTTT.